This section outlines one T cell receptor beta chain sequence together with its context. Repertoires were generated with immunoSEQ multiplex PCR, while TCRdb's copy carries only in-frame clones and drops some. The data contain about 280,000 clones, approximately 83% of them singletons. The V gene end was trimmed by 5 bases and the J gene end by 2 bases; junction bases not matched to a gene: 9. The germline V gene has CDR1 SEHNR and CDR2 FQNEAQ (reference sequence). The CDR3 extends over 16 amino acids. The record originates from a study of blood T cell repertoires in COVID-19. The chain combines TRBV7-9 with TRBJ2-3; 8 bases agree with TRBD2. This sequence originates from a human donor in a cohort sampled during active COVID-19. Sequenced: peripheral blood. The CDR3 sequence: CASSRGSSGLTDTQYF. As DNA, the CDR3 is TGTGCCAGCAGCCGAGGGTCTAGCGGGCTCACAGATACGCAGTATTTT.